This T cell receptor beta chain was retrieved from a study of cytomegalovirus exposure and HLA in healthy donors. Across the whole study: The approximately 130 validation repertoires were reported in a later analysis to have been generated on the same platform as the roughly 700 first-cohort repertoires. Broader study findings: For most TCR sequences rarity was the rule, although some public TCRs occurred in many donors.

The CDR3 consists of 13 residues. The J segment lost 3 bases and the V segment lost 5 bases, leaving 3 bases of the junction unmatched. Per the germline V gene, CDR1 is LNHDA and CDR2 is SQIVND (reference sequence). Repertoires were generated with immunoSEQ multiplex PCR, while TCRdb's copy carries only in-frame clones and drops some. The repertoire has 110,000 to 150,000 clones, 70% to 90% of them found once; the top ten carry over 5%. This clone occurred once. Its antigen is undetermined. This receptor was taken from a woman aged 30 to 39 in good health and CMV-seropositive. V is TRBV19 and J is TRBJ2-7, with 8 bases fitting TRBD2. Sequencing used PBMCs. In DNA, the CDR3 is TGTGCCAGTAGTCCCCTAGCGGGCTACGAGCAGTACTTC. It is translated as CASSPLAGYEQYF. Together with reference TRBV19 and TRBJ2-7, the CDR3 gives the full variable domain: DGGITQSPKYLFRKEGQNVTLSCEQNLNHDAMYWYRQDPGQGLRLIYYSQIVNDFQKGDIAEGYSVSREKKESFPLTVTSAQKNPTAFYLCASSPLAGYEQYFGPGTRLTVT.